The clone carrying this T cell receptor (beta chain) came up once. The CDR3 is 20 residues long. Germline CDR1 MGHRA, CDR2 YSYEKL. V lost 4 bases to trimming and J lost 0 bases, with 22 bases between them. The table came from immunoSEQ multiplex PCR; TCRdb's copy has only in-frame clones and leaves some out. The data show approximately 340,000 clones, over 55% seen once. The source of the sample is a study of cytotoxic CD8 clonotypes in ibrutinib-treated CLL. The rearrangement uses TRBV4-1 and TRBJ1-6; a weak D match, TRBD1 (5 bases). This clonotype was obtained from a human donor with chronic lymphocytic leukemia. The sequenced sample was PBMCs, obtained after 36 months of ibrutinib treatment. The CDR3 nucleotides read TGCGCCAGCAGCCCCGTACCTTCGGACATTCGTCGCTCCTATAATTCACCCCTCCACTTT. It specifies CASSPVPSDIRRSYNSPLHF.